The 17 T cell receptor beta chains below come from one sample, sequenced in a study of post-analysis software for immune sequencing data. Libraries were made from TCR beta cDNA, and they carried unique molecular identifiers. A single record per CDR3 protein comes from TCRdb applying MiXCR to the PCR reads. The sample shows about 810,000 distinct CDR3 sequences, about 57% of them seen only once. Their specific antigens are unknown. Overall study results and limits: Higher frequency in patients than in controls was seen for roughly five TRBV segments, with TRBV5-6, TRBV5-1 and TRBV20-1 among them.

Sequenced sample: blood. The receptors shown here come from a girl aged 5-17 years with multiple sclerosis.

The V call is TRBV7-2, the J call TRBJ2-7; 11 nucleotides line up with TRBD2. Germline loops: CDR1 SGHTA, CDR2 FQGNSA. CDR3 length: 20 residues. V dropped 1 base and J dropped 3; count of bases not matched to a gene: 17. The CDR3 loop reads CASSLGPSWLAGGWIYEQYF. The CDR3 region has the DNA TGTGCCAGCAGCTTAGGGCCTAGCTGGCTAGCGGGAGGATGGATCTACGAGCAGTACTTC. Supplemented by reference TRBV7-2 and TRBJ2-7, the full variable domain reads GAGVSQSPSNKVTEKGKDVELRCDPISGHTALYWYRQSLGQGLEFLIYFQGNSAPDKSGLPSDRFSAERTGGSVSTLTIQRTQQEDSAVYLCASSLGPSWLAGGWIYEQYFGPGTRLTVT.

This chain links TRBV27 with TRBJ2-7; the D gene is possibly TRBD1 (6 bases). The J call is uncertain, as TRBJ2-5 better fits the DNA end. The CDR3 covers 14 residues. The germline CDR1 and CDR2 sequences are MNHEY and SMNVEV (reference sequence). This chain's CDR3 is CASSLRGCRETQYF. CDR3 nucleotide sequence: TGTGCCAGCAGTCTTAGGGGGTGCCGGGAGACCCAGTACTTC.

The chain's CDR3 is CSAATSGGVLHEQYF. Written as DNA, the CDR3 is TGCAGTGCTGCAACTAGTGGGGGCGTACTCCATGAGCAGTATTTT. This chain uses TRBV20-1 with TRBJ2-3, with a possible D match to TRBD1 (6 bases). The ends were cut back, 5 bases at V and 11 bases at J, with 26 bases in the middle. Germline assignment: CDR1 DFQATT and CDR2 SNEGSKA (reference sequence). The CDR3 runs to 15 residues.

This CDR3 reads CASSVRDSNQPQHF. The DNA of the CDR3 is TGTGCCAGCAGCGTCCGGGACAGTAATCAGCCCCAGCATTTT. The chain is built from TRBV6-1 and TRBJ1-5, with 7 bases identical to TRBD1. Germline V gene lookup returns CDR1 MNHNS and CDR2 SASEGT. With 6 bases clipped from V and 4 bases from J, the junction kept 6 bases outside the gene matches. The CDR3 has 14 residues.

This clonotype was seen more than once but under ten times. The junction differs from germline at one of its ends, possibly a read error. The CDR3 DNA reads TGTGCCAGCAGCTTAGGGTCGAGCTCCTACAATGAGCAGTTCTTC. Amino acids: CASSLGSSSYNEQFF. The genes are TRBV5-1 and TRBJ2-1; no clear D gene. The CDR3 spans 15 residues. CDR1 and CDR2 (germline): SGHRS, YFSETQ.

The chain combines TRBV6-4 with TRBJ2-2; D remains ambiguous. Germline CDR1 MRHNA, CDR2 SNTAGT. The CDR3 has 13 residues. The germline V and J ends were trimmed by 3 bases and 6 bases, with 8 bases remaining between them. The CDR3 coding sequence is TGTGCCAGCAGTGAAACAAACGCCGGGGAGCTGTTTTTT. Amino acid sequence: CASSETNAGELFF.

The table lists this clonotype with a few counts. The genes are TRBV5-1 and TRBJ2-5; the D is unclear. Germline CDR1 reads SGHRS; CDR2 reads YFSETQ. V shed 7 bases and J shed 7 bases, with 14 bases lying between them. The CDR3 loop spans 12 amino acids. This CDR3 reads CASEDPMGTQYF. Here the CDR3 DNA reads TGCGCCAGCGAAGACCCTATGGGGACCCAGTACTTC.

The chain employs TRBV5-1 and TRBJ2-2; TRBD1 is a possible D gene (5 bases). The CDR3 loop spans 13 amino acids. Germline V gene sequence: CDR1 SGHRS, CDR2 YFSETQ. V gave up 1 base and J gave up 10 bases, with 11 bases separating them. The CDR3 loop reads CASSLIGAEELFF. For the CDR3, the DNA is TGCGCCAGCAGCTTGATAGGGGCAGAGGAGCTGTTTTTT.

In the case of this clonotype: Possible read error: a much larger clone is one base away. J is TRBJ2-3 and V is TRBV7-9, with 7 bases lining up with TRBD2. Germline CDR1 SEHNR, CDR2 FQNEAQ (reference sequence). Trimming took 5 bases from V and 2 from J; bases not matched to a gene: 4. The CDR3 totals 14 residues. DNA for the CDR3: TGTGCCAGCAGCCCGGGACTACACACAGATACGCAGTATTTT. It is translated as CASSPGLHTDTQYF. Full variable domain (outside the CDR3, taken from reference TRBV7-9 and TRBJ2-3): DTGVSQNPRHKITKRGQNVTFRCDPISEHNRLYWYRQTLGQGPEFLTYFQNEAQLEKSRLLSDRFSAERPKGSFSTLEIQRTEQGDSAMYLCASSPGLHTDTQYFGPGTRLTVL.

This clonotype was detected only a few times. The V gene is TRBV3-1, the J gene TRBJ2-3; D gene unclear. Germline-derived CDR1 and CDR2 are LGHDT and YNNKEL (reference sequence). V was trimmed by 4 bases and J by 6 bases, leaving 8 bases between them. The CDR3 spans 12 residues. The CDR3 DNA reads TGTGCCAGCAGCCGAGGCCCGGATACGCAGTATTTT. This translates into CASSRGPDTQYF.

CDR3 residues: CASSYATVGAYEQYF. Here the CDR3 DNA reads TGTGCCAGCAGTTACGCAACGGTTGGGGCCTACGAGCAGTACTTC. The chain uses TRBV6-6 and TRBJ2-7; D gene ambiguous. With 2 bases removed from V and 2 bases from J, the gap between germline ends came to 13 bases. This CDR3 region has 15 residues. From germline, CDR1 is MNHNY and CDR2 SVGAGI (reference sequence).

This clonotype turned up a few times. The chain joins TRBV12-3 or TRBV12-4 to TRBJ1-4, with D unresolved. The CDR3 is 13 residues long. V shed 6 bases and J shed 8 bases, with 13 bases lying between them. The CDR3 nucleotides read TGTGCCAGCAGCCCCCGGAGTGAAGAAAAACTGTTTTTT. The encoded protein is CASSPRSEEKLFF.

The rearrangement joins TRBV21-1 to TRBJ2-7; the table gives TRBD2 as D, unverified against the DNA. TRBV21-1 is designated a pseudogene. CDR3 length: 13 amino acids. The CDR3 protein is CASRSSGSYEQYF. The CDR3, as DNA: TGTGCCAGCAGGTCTAGCGGGTCCTACGAGCAGTACTTC.

V gene TRBV5-6 combines with J gene TRBJ2-1; the D is unclear. Germline loops: CDR1 SGHDT, CDR2 YYEEEE. This CDR3 has 15 amino acids. Trimming removed 4 bases at V and 7 bases at J, with 18 bases between. CDR3 nucleotide sequence: TGTGCCAGCAGCCAACGCGGCTTTTTTTGGAATGAGCAGTTCTTC. It specifies CASSQRGFFWNEQFF.

This clonotype has just a few counts. The genes are TRBV7-2 and TRBJ2-1; 9 nucleotides align to TRBD2. The CDR3 sequence is 14 residues long. The germline gives CDR1 SGHTA, CDR2 FQGNSA. V trimming: 5 bases; J trimming: 8 bases; junction bases outside the gene matches: 7. CDR3 sequence: CASSQTGLADEQFF. In nucleotides, the CDR3 is TGTGCCAGCAGCCAAACGGGACTAGCCGATGAGCAGTTCTTC.

The DNA of the CDR3 is TGTGCCAGCAGTTTCCGCGGGGAGGCGGACACTGAAGCTTTCTTT. Its protein product is CASSFRGEADTEAFF. V gene TRBV27 combines with J gene TRBJ1-1; no reliable D call. The germline gives CDR1 MNHEY, CDR2 SMNVEV (reference sequence). The CDR3 is made up of 15 amino acids. Trimming removed 3 bases at V and 3 bases at J, with 14 bases between.

J is TRBJ2-7 and V is TRBV5-1, with 12 nucleotides matching TRBD1. In germline, CDR1 is SGHRS, CDR2 YFSETQ. The CDR3 loop spans 15 amino acids. Trimming removed 3 bases from V and 5 bases from J; junction bases left unmatched: 6. CDR3 DNA sequence: TGCGCCAGCAGCTCCACCGGGACAGGGGGCCACGAGCAGTACTTC. It specifies CASSSTGTGGHEQYF.